This entry lists 14 T cell receptor beta chains sequenced from one sample in a study of shared clonotypes between healthy human individuals. Sequencing was performed with immunoSEQ multiplex PCR; in TCRdb, only in-frame clones are kept and a portion is missing. The table shows approximately 100,000 clones, with roughly two thirds occurring only once. The sequencing input was memory CD8+ T cells sorted from blood. The subset is: CD45RO+ cells pooled with CCR7-negative TemRA cells. The source of these receptors is a woman between 25 and 40 years old in good health.

V and J are TRBV4-1 and TRBJ2-7; possible D gene TRBD2, 5 bases. The CDR3 is 14 residues long. From germline, CDR1 is MGHRA and CDR2 YSYEKL. Trimming took off 4 bases at V and 2 bases at J, with 12 bases between the two ends. The CDR3 DNA follows: TGCGCCAGCAGCCGAACGACGGGAACCTACGAGCAGTACTTC. Protein sequence: CASSRTTGTYEQYF.

Remarks on this clone: Different DNA sequences within this sample yield the same CDR3. J is TRBJ2-1 and V is TRBV6-5; D may match TRBD1 or TRBD2 (6 bases each). The CDR3 is made up of 15 amino acids. CDR1 MNHEY and CDR2 SVGAGI come from the germline V gene. Between the trimmed V and J ends, which lost 0 bases and 2 bases, there was a span of 8 bases. The CDR3 is CASSYSRGAYNEQFF. In DNA form, the CDR3 reads TGTGCCAGCAGTTACTCGAGGGGGGCCTACAATGAGCAGTTCTTC.

This clone is a singleton in its sample. In the same sample, other DNA sequences code for this CDR3. V gene TRBV27 combines with J gene TRBJ2-7; 7 bases agree with TRBD1. Germline V gene data show CDR1 as MNHEY and CDR2 as SMNVEV (reference sequence). There are 14 residues in the CDR3. Germline trimming cut 3 bases from V and 2 bases from J; bases unmatched to any gene: 4. For the CDR3, the DNA is TGTGCCAGCAGTTTGACAGGGACCACCTACGAGCAGTACTTC. It encodes CASSLTGTTYEQYF.

This clone has a single count. CDR3 sequence: CASSLGLGGHTDTQYF. Here the CDR3 DNA reads TGTGCCAGCAGCTTAGGGCTAGGGGGCCACACAGATACGCAGTATTTT. The chain has TRBV11-2 and TRBJ2-3; 7 bases map to TRBD1. The V segment lost 1 base and the J segment 2 bases; nucleotides outside the gene matches: 6. Germline CDR1 is SGHAT and CDR2 is FQNNGV. CDR3 length: 16 amino acids.

This chain uses TRBV7-8 with TRBJ1-2, with a tentative D call TRBD1 (6 bases). There are 18 residues in the CDR3. Trimming took 3 bases from V and 0 from J, leaving 20 bases between them. CDR1 and CDR2 from the germline V gene are SGHVS and FQNEAQ. The CDR3 coding sequence is TGTGCCAGCAGCTTTTACGGGGGCCTTTATCAGGCTAACTATGGCTACACCTTC. It translates to CASSFYGGLYQANYGYTF.

The chain carries TRBV14 and TRBJ2-2; 10 bases agree with TRBD2. This CDR3 contains 18 residues. Looked up from germline, CDR1 is SGHDN and CDR2 is FVKESK. Germline trimming cut 2 bases from V and 1 base from J; bases unmatched to any gene: 7. The CDR3 is CASSQRAWTSGNTGELFF. The CDR3 coding sequence is TGTGCCAGCAGCCAACGAGCCTGGACTAGCGGGAACACCGGGGAGCTGTTTTTT.

This clone was observed a single time. The rearrangement uses TRBV5-5 and TRBJ1-4; no reliable D call. CDR1 and CDR2 from the germline V gene are SGHKS and YYEKEE (reference sequence). The CDR3 has 14 amino acids. V was clipped by 3 bases and J by 9 bases, with 15 bases between them. The CDR3 sequence: CASSSDYSVKKLFF. CDR3 in DNA: TGTGCCAGCAGCTCGGATTATTCCGTGAAAAAACTGTTTTTT.

This clone has ten or more counts. The CDR3 nucleotides read TGTGCCAGCAGCTCGGAGGGGAGAGGGGACATCTCCTACGAGCAGTACTTC. Translating it yields CASSSEGRGDISYEQYF. This chain uses TRBV7-8 with TRBJ2-7, with D possibly being TRBD1 or TRBD2 (6 bases each). CDR3 length: 17 amino acids. Trimming left V 4 bases short and J 0 bases short, with 19 bases between. CDR1 and CDR2 from the germline V gene are SGHVS and FQNEAQ.

The chain couples TRBV5-1 to TRBJ2-1; D remains ambiguous. CDR3 length equals 13 residues. V dropped 9 bases and J dropped 8 bases, with 18 bases sitting between them. The V gene's germline CDR1 is SGHRS and CDR2 YFSETQ. CDR3 residues: CATRDQFRDEQFF. CDR3 DNA: TGCGCCACCCGTGATCAGTTCCGGGATGAGCAGTTCTTC.

This clone is a singleton in its sample. This chain's CDR3 is CASRDYQPQHF. CDR3 nucleotide sequence: TGTGCCAGCAGAGACTATCAGCCCCAGCATTTT. This chain connects TRBV9 to TRBJ1-5; no firm D call. Per germline, CDR1 SGDLS and CDR2 YYNGEE. Trimming removed 5 bases at V and 5 bases at J, with 5 bases between. CDR3 size: 11 residues.

The chain employs TRBV4-1 and TRBJ2-2; perhaps TRBD1 as D (6 bases). The V end lost 4 bases, the J end lost 5 bases, and 20 bases lay between the germline ends. This CDR3 is 17 amino acids long. CDR1 and CDR2 (germline): MGHRA, YSYEKL. CDR3 DNA sequence: TGCGCCAGCAGCCCTCTGAGAACTTTCCAGGGGACCGGGGAGCTGTTTTTT. Translation gives CASSPLRTFQGTGELFF.

The chain employs TRBV6-1 and TRBJ1-5; no clear D gene. The CDR3 sequence is 16 residues long. Trimming shortened V by 3 bases and J by 0 bases, and 12 bases separated the two germline ends. CDR1 is MNHNS and CDR2 is SASEGT in the germline V gene. The CDR3 nucleotides are TGTGCCAGCAGTGATCGTCTTACGGTTAGCAATCAGCCCCAGCATTTT. Encoded protein: CASSDRLTVSNQPQHF.

A single count supports this clone. The chain uses TRBV28 and TRBJ1-4; no clear D. CDR1 and CDR2 (germline): MDHEN, SYDVKM. Trimming left V 3 bases short and J 8 bases short, with 4 bases between. The CDR3 runs 11 residues. CDR3 DNA: TGTGCCAGCAGTTTGCGAGAAAAACTGTTTTTT. Its translation: CASSLREKLFF.

This clone showed up just once. The chain employs TRBV25-1 and TRBJ2-7; 12 bases agree with TRBD1. J gave up 4 bases and V 3 bases, and 7 bases lay outside the gene matches. Germline values: CDR1 MGHDK, CDR2 SYGVNS. The CDR3 has 16 amino acids. In DNA form, the CDR3 reads TGTGCCAGCAGTGACTCCGGGACAGGGGGCAGGTACGAGCAGTACTTC. The encoded protein is CASSDSGTGGRYEQYF.